What follows describes a single TCR beta chain. Its antigen remains undetermined. No much larger clone exists at a distance of one base, and base qualities are not known. The sample is drawn from a study of CD8+ T cells in alopecia areata (dated by TCRdb to the late 2010s). A note on the overall study: Treated patients were enrolled in an open-label pilot trial of oral tofacitinib, 5 to 10 mg twice daily, for moderate-to-severe alopecia areata. Tofacitinib was given for 6 to 18 months, followed by 6 months of follow-up off drug to assess delayed response and recurrence. The SALT score, which quantifies the percentage of affected scalp surface area, was used to measure disease severity in treated patients. To study T cell clonal expansion in alopecia areata, the researchers applied high-throughput TCRbeta sequencing to both the C3H/HeJ mouse model and human patients. Scalp tissue and sorted CD4+ and CD8+ peripheral blood T cells from patchy and totalis/universalis alopecia areata patients and from healthy controls were covered by human TCRbeta sequencing. Biopsies were taken from tofacitinib-treated patients at baseline and again at 4 and 24 weeks into treatment, and several of those patients also had a later scalp biopsy. Scalp clonality was compared among normal scalp (n=4), patchy alopecia areata scalp (n=8), and alopecia totalis/universalis scalp (n=8). RNA was extracted with the PAXgene miRNA kit for fixed scalp, the miRNeasy kit for PBMCs, and the RNeasy kit for mouse skin. TCRbeta CDR3 regions were amplified by immunoSEQ multiplex PCR with 35 Vbeta forward and 13 Jbeta reverse primers. The paper as a whole reports these results and caveats: Resident alphabeta T cells in normal human skin are also sequenced, complicating scalp TCR repertoire analysis, unlike mouse skin dominated by gammadelta T cells. Tofacitinib significantly lowered scalp clonality and the number of expanded CD8+ clones among the top 100 scalp clones. TCR sequences shared between patients were less clear than in mice, possibly partly because of HLA diversity in the patient population. The treated cohort was small, with a single nonresponder, so links between baseline CD8+ expansion and response need larger studies. Compared with normal scalp, lesional scalp had higher clonality and more expanded CD8+ clones, particularly in alopecia totalis/universalis, a pattern that suggests antigenic drive. Many expanded lesional clones were found to persist in scalp and blood during tofacitinib treatment, and relapse after treatment cessation may be partly explained by this persistence.

What the treatment or condition label conveys for this sample: oral pan-JAK inhibitor, 5-10 mg twice daily. From alopecia areata patients, peripheral blood was collected along with lesional scalp punch biopsies. PBMCs were isolated by density centrifugation and stained for CD3, CD4 and CD8, after which CD4+ and CD8+ T cells were sorted on a FACSAria. Library preparation used the immunoSEQ multiplex PCR assay. To provide template for TCR sequencing, every sample had RNA extracted and reverse transcribed into cDNA. First-strand cDNA was synthesized with SuperScript III using a 2:1 mix of oligo-dT and random hexamers. A synthetic immune receptor repertoire was used to measure amplification bias, and any remaining bias was corrected computationally. In the source study's methods: After raw reads were preprocessed to remove errors, the CDR3 was defined following IMGT conventions as running from the conserved cysteine to phenylalanine. Clonality was calculated as 1 minus Shannon entropy normalized by log2 of the number of productive unique TCRs. CD4 or CD8 identity of scalp clones was inferred by cross-referencing scalp TCRbeta sequences with sorted blood CD4 and CD8 repertoires. TCRdb stores this immuneACCESS table with in-frame sequences only. Part of the clones is absent; in the studies checked, under half of the shortfall reflects unresolved V genes, and no reason is known for the rest. The V and J calls and clone size were taken over from that table, and D and trimming were inferred from the DNA. Recorded for this sample are 95,000 to 100,000 clones; approximately 63% of them occurred a single time. Roughly 15% of the sample rests with the top ten.

The junction shows trimming of 6 bases on V and 5 bases on J, plus 20 bases between the germline ends. Taken from the germline V gene (reference sequence), the CDR1 and CDR2 loops are MNHEY and SMNVEV. The CDR3 runs 16 residues from the cysteine to the phenylalanine. The DNA shown is the 48-base CDR3, in frame from base 1. The chain is made from TRBV27 and TRBJ2-1; the D gene could be TRBD1 or TRBD2, each one agreeing over 5 bases. This TCR derives from a human donor with alopecia areata. The starting material was CD8+ T cells sorted from blood, obtained at approximately week 60, from a patient treated with tofacitinib. The sequenced DNA is TGTGCCAGCAGAAGACTCGGGACCCCGGCGGACAATGAGCAGTTCTTC. This encodes CASRRLGTPADNEQFF.